This TCR beta chain was identified in a study of blood T cell repertoires in COVID-19. Study details: Samples representing acute and convalescent COVID-19 were sourced from the United States, Italy and Spain. T cells, B-cell-depleted T cells, or PBMCs supplied cDNA or gDNA.

V was cut by 1 base and J by 6 bases, with 18 bases left in between. The CDR3 length is 17 residues. Germline loops: CDR1 SGHTA, CDR2 FQGNSA. Original analysis: Amplification with reference gene primers provided the estimates of nucleated cell counts. Sequencing used immunoSEQ multiplex PCR; TCRdb keeps in-frame clones, though not all of them. V and J calls plus clone size are reproduced from that table; the DNA served to infer D and trimming. This table holds about 150,000 clones, 80% to 90% found once. The V call is TRBV7-2, the J call TRBJ2-2; D is possibly TRBD1 (5 bases). What was sequenced was peripheral blood. The sequence was collected from a man aged 55 to 69 with active or convalescent COVID-19. In nucleotides, the CDR3 is TGTGCCAGCAGCTTAGTGGGAACAGGCCCTCAAGCCGGGGAGCTGTTTTTT. Its translation is CASSLVGTGPQAGELFF.